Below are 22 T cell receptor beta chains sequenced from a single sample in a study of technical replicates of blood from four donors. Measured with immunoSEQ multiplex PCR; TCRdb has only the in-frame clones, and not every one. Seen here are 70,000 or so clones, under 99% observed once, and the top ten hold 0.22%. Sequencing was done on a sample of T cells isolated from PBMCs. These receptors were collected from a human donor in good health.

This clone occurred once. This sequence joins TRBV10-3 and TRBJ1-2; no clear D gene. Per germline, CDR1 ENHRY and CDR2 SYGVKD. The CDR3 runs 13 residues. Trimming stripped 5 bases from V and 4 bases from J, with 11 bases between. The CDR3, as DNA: TGTGCCATCAGTTACCAAGTGGCCTATGGCTACACCTTC. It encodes CAISYQVAYGYTF.

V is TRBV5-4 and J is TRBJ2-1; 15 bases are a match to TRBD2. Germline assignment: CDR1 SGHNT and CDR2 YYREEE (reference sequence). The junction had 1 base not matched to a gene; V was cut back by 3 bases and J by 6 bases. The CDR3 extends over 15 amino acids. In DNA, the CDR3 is TGTGCCAGCAGCTGGGGACTAGCGGGAGGCAATGAGCAGTTCTTC. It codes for CASSWGLAGGNEQFF.

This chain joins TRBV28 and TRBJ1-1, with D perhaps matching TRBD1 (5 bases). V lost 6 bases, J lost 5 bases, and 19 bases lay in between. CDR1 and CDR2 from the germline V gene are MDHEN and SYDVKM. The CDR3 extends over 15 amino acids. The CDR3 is CASRPWGGKVTEAFF. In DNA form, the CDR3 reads TGTGCCAGCAGACCCTGGGGGGGAAAAGTAACTGAAGCTTTCTTT.

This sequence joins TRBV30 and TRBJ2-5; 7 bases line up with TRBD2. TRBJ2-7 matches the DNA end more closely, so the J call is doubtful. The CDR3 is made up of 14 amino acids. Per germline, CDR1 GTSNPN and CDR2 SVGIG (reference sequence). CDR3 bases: TGTGCCTGGGTAACTAGCGAAAGCTCCTACGAGCAGTACTTC. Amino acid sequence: CAWVTSESSYEQYF.

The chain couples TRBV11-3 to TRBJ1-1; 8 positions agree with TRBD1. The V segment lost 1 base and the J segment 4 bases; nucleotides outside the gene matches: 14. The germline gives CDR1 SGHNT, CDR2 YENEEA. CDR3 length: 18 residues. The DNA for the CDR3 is TGTGCCAGCAGCTTAGCCTTGGGACAGGTAGGTTCGACCACTGAAGCTTTCTTT. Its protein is CASSLALGQVGSTTEAFF. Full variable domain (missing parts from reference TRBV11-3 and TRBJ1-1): EAGVVQSPRYKIIEKKQPVAFWCNPISGHNTLYWYLQNLGQGPELLIRYENEEAVDDSQLPKDRFSAERLKGVDSTLKIQPAELGDSAVYLCASSLALGQVGSTTEAFFGQGTRLTVV.

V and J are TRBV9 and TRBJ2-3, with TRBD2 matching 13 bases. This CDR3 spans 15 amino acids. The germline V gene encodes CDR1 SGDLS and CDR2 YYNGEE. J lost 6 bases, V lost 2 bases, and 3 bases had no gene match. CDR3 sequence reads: CASSVELAGGDTQYF. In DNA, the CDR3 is TGTGCCAGCAGCGTTGAACTAGCGGGGGGGGATACGCAGTATTTT.

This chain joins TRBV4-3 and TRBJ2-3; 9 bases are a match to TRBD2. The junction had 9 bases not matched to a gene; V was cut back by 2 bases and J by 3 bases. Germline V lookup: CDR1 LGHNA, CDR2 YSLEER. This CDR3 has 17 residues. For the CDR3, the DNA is TGCGCCAGCAGCCAAACGATTAGCGGGAGTTCGACAGATACGCAGTATTTT. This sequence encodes CASSQTISGSSTDTQYF.

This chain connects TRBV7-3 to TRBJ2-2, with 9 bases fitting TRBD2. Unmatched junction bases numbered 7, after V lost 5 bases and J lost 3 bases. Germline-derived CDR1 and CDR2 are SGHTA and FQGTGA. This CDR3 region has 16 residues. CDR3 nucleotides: TGTGCCAGCAGCGCCTGGACTAGCGCGGACACCGGGGAGCTGTTTTTT. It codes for CASSAWTSADTGELFF.

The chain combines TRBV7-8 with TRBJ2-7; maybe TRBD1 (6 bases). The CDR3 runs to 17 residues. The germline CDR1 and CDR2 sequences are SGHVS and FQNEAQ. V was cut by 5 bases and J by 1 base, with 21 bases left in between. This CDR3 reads CASSAGLLGTLSYEQYF. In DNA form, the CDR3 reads TGTGCCAGCAGCGCCGGCCTACTCGGGACACTTTCCTACGAGCAGTACTTC.

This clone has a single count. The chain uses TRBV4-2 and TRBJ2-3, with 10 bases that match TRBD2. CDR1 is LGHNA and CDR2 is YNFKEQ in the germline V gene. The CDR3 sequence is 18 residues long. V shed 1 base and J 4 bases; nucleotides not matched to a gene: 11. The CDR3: CASSQVSLAGIGADTQYF. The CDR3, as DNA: TGTGCCAGCAGCCAAGTGTCACTAGCGGGAATCGGAGCAGATACGCAGTATTTT.

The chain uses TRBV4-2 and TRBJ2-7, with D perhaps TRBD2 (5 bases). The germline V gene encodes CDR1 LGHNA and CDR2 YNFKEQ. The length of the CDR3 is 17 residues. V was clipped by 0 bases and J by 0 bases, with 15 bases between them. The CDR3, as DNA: TGTGCCAGCAGCCAAGATCTCCACGGAGGCCCCTCCTACGAGCAGTACTTC. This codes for CASSQDLHGGPSYEQYF.

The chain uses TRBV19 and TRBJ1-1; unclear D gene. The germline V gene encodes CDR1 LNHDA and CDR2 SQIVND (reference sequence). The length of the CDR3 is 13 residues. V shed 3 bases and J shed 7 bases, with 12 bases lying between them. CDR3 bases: TGTGCCAGTAGTATCTCGGGGAATGGTGAAGCTTTCTTT. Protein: CASSISGNGEAFF.

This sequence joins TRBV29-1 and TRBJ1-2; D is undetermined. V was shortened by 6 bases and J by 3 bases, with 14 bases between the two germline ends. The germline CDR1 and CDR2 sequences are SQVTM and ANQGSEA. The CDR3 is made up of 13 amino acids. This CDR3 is CSVEDRHHYGYTF. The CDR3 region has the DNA TGCAGCGTGGAGGACCGTCACCACTATGGCTACACCTTC. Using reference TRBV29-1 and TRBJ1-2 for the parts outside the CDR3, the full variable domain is SAVISQKPSRDICQRGTSLTIQCQVDSQVTMMFWYRQQPGQSLTLIATANQGSEATYESGFVIDKFPISRPNLTFSTLTVSNMSPEDSSIYLCSVEDRHHYGYTFGSGTRLTVV.

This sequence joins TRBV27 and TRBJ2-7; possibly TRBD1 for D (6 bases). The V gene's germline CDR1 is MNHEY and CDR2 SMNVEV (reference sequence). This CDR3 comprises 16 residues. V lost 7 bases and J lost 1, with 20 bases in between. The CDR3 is CASKDRDSPVSYEQYF. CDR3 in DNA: TGTGCCAGCAAGGACAGAGATTCTCCCGTTTCCTACGAGCAGTACTTC.

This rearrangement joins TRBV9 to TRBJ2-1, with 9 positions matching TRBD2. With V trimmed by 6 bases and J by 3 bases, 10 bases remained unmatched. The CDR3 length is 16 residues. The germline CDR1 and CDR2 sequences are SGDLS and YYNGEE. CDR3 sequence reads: CASTPASGKRYNEQFF. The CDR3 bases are TGTGCCAGCACTCCAGCTAGCGGGAAACGCTACAATGAGCAGTTCTTC.

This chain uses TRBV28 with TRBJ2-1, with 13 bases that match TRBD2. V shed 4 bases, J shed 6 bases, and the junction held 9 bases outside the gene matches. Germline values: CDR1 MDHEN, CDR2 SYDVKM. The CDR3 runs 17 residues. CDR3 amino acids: CASSSPRLAGGLNEQFF. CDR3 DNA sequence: TGTGCCAGCAGTTCACCCCGACTAGCGGGAGGCCTCAATGAGCAGTTCTTC. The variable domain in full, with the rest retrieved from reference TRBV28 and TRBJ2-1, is DVKVTQSSRYLVKRTGEKVFLECVQDMDHENMFWYRQDPGLGLRLIYFSYDVKMKEKGDIPEGYSVSREKKERFSLILESASTNQTSMYLCASSSPRLAGGLNEQFFGPGTRLTVL.

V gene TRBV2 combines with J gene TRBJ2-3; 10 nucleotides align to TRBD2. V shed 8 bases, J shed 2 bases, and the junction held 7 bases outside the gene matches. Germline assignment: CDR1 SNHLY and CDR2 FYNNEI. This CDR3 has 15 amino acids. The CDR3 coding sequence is TGTGCCAGCGGTCGGCTAGCGGGGGACACAGATACGCAGTATTTT. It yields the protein CASGRLAGDTDTQYF. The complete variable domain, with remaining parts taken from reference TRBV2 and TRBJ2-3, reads EPEVTQTPSHQVTQMGQEVILRCVPISNHLYFYWYRQILGQKVEFLVSFYNNEISEKSEIFDDQFSVERPDGSNFTLKIRSTKLEDSAMYFCASGRLAGDTDTQYFGPGTRLTVL.

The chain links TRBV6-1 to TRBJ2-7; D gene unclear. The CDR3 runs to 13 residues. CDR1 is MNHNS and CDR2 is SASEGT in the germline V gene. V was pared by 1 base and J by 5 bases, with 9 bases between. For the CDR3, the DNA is TGTGCCAGCAGTGAAGTGTTAATCGACGAGCAGTACTTC. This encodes CASSEVLIDEQYF.

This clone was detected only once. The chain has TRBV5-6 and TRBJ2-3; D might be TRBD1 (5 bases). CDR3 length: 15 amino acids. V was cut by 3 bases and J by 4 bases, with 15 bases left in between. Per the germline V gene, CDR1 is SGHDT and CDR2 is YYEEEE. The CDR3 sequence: CASSWGPPSADTQYF. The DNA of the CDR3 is TGTGCCAGCAGCTGGGGCCCTCCCTCGGCAGATACGCAGTATTTT.

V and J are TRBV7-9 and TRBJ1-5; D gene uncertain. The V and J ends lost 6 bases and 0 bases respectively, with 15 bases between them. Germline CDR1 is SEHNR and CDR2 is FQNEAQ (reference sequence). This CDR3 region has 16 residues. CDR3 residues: CASSHYTINSNQPQHF. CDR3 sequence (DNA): TGTGCCAGCAGTCACTACACCATCAATAGCAATCAGCCCCAGCATTTT. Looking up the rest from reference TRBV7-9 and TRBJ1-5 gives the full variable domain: DTGVSQNPRHKITKRGQNVTFRCDPISEHNRLYWYRQTLGQGPEFLTYFQNEAQLEKSRLLSDRFSAERPKGSFSTLEIQRTEQGDSAMYLCASSHYTINSNQPQHFGDGTRLSIL.

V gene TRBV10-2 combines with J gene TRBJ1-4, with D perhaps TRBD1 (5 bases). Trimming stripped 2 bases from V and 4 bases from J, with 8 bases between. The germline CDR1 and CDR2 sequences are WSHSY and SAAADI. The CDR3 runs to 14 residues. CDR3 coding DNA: TGCGCCAGCAGTGAGGACAGCATTAATGAAAAACTGTTTTTT. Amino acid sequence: CASSEDSINEKLFF.

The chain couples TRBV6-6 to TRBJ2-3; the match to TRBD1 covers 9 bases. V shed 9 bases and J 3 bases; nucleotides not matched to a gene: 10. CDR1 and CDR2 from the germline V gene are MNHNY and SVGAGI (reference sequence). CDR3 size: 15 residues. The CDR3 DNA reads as TGTGCCAGTTATTCAAGGGACAGGGATACAGATACGCAGTATTTT. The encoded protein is CASYSRDRDTDTQYF.